This T cell receptor (beta chain) was found in a study of cytomegalovirus exposure and HLA in healthy donors. Study as a whole: Ancestry clustering placed about 80% of about 400 genotyped donors in the Caucasian-associated cluster.

This clone appeared once. Its specificity is unknown. CDR1 and CDR2 from the germline V gene are MNHNY and SVGAGI (reference sequence). This CDR3 is built from 16 residues. The V and J ends lost 2 bases and 2 bases, in that order; junction bases with no gene match: 8. Study-level results: Later on, an analysis tied approximately 15,000 TCR beta sequences to HLA alleles at 0.05 false discovery rate. The Asian-associated ancestry cluster reportedly had fewer N-insertions than the 666-donor mean in a later analysis. The availability of immune exposure information extended only to CMV serostatus.

It was with 60 Vbeta and 13 Jbeta primers that the PCR ran. Profiled with immunoSEQ multiplex PCR; TCRdb holds only in-frame clones, not every one. The table shows roughly 100,000 clones, with about 80% occurring only once. V usage is TRBV6-6 and J usage is TRBJ2-7; 8 nucleotides match TRBD1. The sequenced sample consisted of PBMCs. The receptor was derived from a man aged 25 to 40 in good health and CMV-seronegative. The CDR3 sequence is CASSYMPGTGAYEQYF. For the CDR3, the DNA is TGTGCCAGCAGTTACATGCCAGGGACAGGAGCCTACGAGCAGTACTTC.